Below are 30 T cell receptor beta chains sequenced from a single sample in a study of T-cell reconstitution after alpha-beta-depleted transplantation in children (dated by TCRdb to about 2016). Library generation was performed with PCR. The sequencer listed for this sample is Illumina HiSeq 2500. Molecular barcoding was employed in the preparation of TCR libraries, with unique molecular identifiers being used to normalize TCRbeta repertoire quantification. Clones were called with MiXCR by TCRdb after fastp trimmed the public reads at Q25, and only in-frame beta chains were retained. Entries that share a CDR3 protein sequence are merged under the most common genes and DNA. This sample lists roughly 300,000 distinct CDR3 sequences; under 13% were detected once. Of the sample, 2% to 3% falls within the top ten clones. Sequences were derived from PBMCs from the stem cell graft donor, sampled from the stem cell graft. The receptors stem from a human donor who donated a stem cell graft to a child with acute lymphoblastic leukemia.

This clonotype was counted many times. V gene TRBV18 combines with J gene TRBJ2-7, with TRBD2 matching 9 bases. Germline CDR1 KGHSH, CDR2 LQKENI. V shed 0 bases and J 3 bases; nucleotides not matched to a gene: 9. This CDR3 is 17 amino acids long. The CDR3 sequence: CASSPPATAGGNYEQYF. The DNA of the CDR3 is TGTGCCAGCTCACCACCGGCTACGGCGGGAGGGAACTACGAGCAGTACTTC.

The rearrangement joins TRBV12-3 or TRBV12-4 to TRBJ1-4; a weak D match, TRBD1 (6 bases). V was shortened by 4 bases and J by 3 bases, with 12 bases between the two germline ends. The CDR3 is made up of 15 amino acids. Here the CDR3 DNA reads TGTGCCAGCAGTTCGAAACAGGGAGCTAATGAAAAACTGTTTTTT. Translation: CASSSKQGANEKLFF.

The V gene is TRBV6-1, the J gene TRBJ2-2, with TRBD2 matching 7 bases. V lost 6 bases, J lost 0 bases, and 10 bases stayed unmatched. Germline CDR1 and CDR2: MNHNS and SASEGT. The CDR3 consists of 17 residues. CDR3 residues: CASSPTLGGSNTGELFF. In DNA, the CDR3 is TGTGCCAGCAGCCCTACACTGGGGGGGTCGAACACCGGGGAGCTGTTTTTT.

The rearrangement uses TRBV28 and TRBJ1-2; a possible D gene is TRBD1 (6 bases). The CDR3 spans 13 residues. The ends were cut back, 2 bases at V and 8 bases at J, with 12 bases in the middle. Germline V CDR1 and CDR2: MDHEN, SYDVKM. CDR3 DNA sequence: TGTGCCAGCAGTTTAATGGCAGGGGACGGCTACACCTTC. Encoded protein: CASSLMAGDGYTF.

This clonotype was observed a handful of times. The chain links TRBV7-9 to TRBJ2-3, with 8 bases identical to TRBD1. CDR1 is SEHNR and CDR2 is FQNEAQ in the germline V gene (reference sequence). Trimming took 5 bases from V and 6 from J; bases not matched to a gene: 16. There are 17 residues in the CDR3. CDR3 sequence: CASSPDRGRVIIDTQYF. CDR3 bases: TGTGCCAGCAGCCCCGACAGGGGTCGCGTCATAATTGATACGCAGTATTTT.

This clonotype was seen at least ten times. CDR3 in amino acids: CSVSQMGAKNIQYF. The CDR3 DNA is TGCAGCGTATCCCAAATGGGGGCGAAAAACATTCAGTACTTC. The genes are TRBV29-1 and TRBJ2-4; TRBD1 is a possible D gene (6 bases). CDR1 SQVTM and CDR2 ANQGSEA come from the germline V gene. Trimming left V 6 bases short and J 4 bases short, with 16 bases between. The CDR3 extends over 14 amino acids. Together with reference TRBV29-1 and TRBJ2-4, the CDR3 gives the full variable domain: SAVISQKPSRDICQRGTSLTIQCQVDSQVTMMFWYRQQPGQSLTLIATANQGSEATYESGFVIDKFPISRPNLTFSTLTVSNMSPEDSSIYLCSVSQMGAKNIQYFGAGTRLSVL.

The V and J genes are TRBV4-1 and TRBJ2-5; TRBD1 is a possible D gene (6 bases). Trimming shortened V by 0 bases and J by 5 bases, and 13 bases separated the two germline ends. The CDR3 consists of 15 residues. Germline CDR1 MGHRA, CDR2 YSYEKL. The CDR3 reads CASSQDNRVGETQYF. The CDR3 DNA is TGCGCCAGCAGCCAAGATAACAGGGTGGGGGAGACCCAGTACTTC.

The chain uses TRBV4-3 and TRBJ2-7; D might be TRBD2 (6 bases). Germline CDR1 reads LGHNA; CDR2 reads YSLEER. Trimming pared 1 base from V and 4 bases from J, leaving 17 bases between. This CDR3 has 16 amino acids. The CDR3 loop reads CASSQVWGGMGYEQYF. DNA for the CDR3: TGCGCCAGCAGCCAAGTGTGGGGCGGGATGGGTTACGAGCAGTACTTC.

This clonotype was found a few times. CDR3 DNA: TGCGCCAGCGGGGCACCAGGGACCTACGAGCAGTACTTC. As protein: CASGAPGTYEQYF. The chain couples TRBV5-1 to TRBJ2-7, with a tentative D call TRBD1 (5 bases). The CDR3 runs 13 residues. Germline V CDR1 and CDR2: SGHRS, YFSETQ. Trimming removed 7 bases from V and 2 bases from J, with 13 bases in between.

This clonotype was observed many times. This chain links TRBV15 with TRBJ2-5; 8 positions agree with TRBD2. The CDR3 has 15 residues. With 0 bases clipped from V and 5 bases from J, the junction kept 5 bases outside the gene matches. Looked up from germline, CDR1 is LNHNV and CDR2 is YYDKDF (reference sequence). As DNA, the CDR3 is TGTGCCACCAGCAGAGATCAACAGCGGGGGGAGACCCAGTACTTC. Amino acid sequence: CATSRDQQRGETQYF.

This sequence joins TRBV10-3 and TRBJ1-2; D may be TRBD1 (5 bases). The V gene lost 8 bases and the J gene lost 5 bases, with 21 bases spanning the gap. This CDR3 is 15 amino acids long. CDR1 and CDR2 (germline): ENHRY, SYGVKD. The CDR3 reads CAIPRVTDTAYGYTF. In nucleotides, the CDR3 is TGTGCCATCCCGAGGGTGACGGACACGGCGTATGGCTACACCTTC.

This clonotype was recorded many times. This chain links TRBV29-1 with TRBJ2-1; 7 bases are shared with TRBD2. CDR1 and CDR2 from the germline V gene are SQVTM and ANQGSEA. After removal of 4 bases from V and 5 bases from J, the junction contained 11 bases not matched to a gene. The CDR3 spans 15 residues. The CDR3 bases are TGCAGCGTTGGACACAAGCTAGCGGATAACAATGAGCAGTTCTTC. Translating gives CSVGHKLADNNEQFF.

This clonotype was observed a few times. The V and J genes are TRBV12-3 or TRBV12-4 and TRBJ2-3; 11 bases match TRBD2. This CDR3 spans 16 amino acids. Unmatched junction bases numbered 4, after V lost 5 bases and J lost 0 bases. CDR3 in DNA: TGTGCCAGCAGTAGAACTAGCGGGAGAAGCACAGATACGCAGTATTTT. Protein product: CASSRTSGRSTDTQYF.

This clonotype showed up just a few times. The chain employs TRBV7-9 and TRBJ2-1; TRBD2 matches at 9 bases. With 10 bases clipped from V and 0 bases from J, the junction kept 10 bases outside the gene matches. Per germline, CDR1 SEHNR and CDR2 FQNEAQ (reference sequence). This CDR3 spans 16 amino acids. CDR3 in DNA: TGTGCCACTGGACTAGCGTGGGCAAGCTCCTACAATGAGCAGTTCTTC. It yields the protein CATGLAWASSYNEQFF.

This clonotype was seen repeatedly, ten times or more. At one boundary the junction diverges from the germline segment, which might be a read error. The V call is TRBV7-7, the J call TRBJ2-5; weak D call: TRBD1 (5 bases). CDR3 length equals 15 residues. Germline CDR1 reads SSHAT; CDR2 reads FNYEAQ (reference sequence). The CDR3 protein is CASSLGVTNQETQYF. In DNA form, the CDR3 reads TGTGCTAGCAGCTTAGGGGTCACAAACCAAGAGACCCAGTACTTC.

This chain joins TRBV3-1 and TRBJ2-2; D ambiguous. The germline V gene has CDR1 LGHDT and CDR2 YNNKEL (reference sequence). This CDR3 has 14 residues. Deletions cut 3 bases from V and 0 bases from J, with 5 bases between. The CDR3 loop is CASSHRPNTGELFF. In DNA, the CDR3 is TGTGCCAGCAGCCACCGTCCGAACACCGGGGAGCTGTTTTTT.

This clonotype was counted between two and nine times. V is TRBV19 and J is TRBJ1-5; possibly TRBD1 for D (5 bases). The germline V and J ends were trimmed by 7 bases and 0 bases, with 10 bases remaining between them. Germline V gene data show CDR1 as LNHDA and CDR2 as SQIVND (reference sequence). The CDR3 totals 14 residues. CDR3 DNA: TGTGCCAGTACGGGACCCTATAGCAATCAGCCCCAGCATTTT. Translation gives CASTGPYSNQPQHF. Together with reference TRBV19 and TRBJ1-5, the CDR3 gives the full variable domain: DGGITQSPKYLFRKEGQNVTLSCEQNLNHDAMYWYRQDPGQGLRLIYYSQIVNDFQKGDIAEGYSVSREKKESFPLTVTSAQKNPTAFYLCASTGPYSNQPQHFGDGTRLSIL.

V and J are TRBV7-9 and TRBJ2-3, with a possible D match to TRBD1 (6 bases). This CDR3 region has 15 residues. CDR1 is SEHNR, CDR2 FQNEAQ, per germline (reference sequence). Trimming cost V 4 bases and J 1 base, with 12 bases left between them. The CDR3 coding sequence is TGTGCCAGCAGCTCCACAGGGCTTGGCACAGATACGCAGTATTTT. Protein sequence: CASSSTGLGTDTQYF. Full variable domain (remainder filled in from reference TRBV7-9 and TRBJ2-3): DTGVSQNPRHKITKRGQNVTFRCDPISEHNRLYWYRQTLGQGPEFLTYFQNEAQLEKSRLLSDRFSAERPKGSFSTLEIQRTEQGDSAMYLCASSSTGLGTDTQYFGPGTRLTVL.

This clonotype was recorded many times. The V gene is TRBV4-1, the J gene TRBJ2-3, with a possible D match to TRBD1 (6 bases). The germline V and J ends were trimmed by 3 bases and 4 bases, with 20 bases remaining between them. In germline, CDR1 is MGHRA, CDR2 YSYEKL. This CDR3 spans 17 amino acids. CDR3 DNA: TGCGCCAGCAGCCATACCCCTCCGGACAGACCTTCAGATACGCAGTATTTT. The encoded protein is CASSHTPPDRPSDTQYF.

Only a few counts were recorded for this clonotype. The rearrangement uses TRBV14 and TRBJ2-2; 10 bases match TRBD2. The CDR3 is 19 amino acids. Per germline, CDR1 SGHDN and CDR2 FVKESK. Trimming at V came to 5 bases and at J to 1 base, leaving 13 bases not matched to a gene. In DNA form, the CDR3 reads TGTGCCAGCAGCTTCCTCTGGGACCAGCGGGAGGGGAACACCGGGGAGCTGTTTTTT. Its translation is CASSFLWDQREGNTGELFF.

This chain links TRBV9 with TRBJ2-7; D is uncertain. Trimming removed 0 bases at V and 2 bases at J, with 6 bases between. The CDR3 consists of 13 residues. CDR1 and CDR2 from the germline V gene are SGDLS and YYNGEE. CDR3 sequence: CASSVGGTYEQYF. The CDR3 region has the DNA TGTGCCAGCAGCGTAGGTGGAACCTACGAGCAGTACTTC.

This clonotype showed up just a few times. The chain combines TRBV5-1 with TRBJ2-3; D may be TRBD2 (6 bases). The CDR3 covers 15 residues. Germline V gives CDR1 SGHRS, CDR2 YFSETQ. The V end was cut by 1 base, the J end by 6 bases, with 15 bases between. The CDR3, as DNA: TGCGCCAGCAGCTTGACCGGGACTCCAGCGGATACGCAGTATTTT. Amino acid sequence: CASSLTGTPADTQYF.

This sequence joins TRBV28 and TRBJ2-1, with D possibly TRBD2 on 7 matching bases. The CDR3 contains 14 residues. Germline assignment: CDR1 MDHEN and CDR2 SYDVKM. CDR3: CVCGGADSYNEQFF. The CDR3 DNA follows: TGTGTGTGTGGGGGGGCGGACTCCTACAATGAGCAGTTCTTC.

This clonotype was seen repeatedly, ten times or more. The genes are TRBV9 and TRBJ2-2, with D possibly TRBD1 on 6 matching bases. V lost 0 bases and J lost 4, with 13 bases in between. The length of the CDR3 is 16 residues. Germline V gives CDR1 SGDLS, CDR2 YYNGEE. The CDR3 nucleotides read TGTGCCAGCAGCGTAGCCGCAGGGGTTAGCACCGGGGAGCTGTTTTTT. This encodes CASSVAAGVSTGELFF.

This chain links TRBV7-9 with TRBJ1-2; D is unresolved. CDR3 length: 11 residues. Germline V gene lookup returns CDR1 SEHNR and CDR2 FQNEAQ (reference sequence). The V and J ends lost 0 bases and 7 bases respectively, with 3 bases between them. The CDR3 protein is CASSLAGGYTF. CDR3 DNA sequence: TGTGCCAGCAGCTTAGCAGGTGGCTACACCTTC.

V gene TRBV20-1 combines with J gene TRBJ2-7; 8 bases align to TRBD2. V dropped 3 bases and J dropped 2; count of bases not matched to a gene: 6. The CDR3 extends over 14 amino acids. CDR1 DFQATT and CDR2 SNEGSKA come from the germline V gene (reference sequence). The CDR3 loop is CSASISGTPYEQYF. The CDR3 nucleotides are TGCAGTGCTAGTATTAGCGGGACACCCTACGAGCAGTACTTC.

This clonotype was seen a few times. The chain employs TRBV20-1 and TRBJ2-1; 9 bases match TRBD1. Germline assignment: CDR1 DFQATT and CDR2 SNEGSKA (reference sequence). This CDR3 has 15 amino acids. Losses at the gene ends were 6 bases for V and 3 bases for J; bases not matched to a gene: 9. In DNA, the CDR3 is TGCAGTGCCCCAGGTGCGGGACAGGGCTACAATGAGCAGTTCTTC. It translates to CSAPGAGQGYNEQFF.

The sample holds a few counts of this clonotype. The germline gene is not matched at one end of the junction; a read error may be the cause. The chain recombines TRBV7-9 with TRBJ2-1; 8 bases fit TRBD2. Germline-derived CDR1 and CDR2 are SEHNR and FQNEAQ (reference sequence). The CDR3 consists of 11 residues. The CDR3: CASSATSGGLF. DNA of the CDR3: TGTGCCAGCAGCGCTACTAGCGGCGGGCTCTTC.

CDR3 coding DNA: TGTGCCAGTCAAAGGAAGGGGGGCTACGAGCAGTACTTC. Translation: CASQRKGGYEQYF. V gene TRBV27 combines with J gene TRBJ2-7; possibly TRBD1 or TRBD2 for D (6 bases each). Trimming removed 9 bases at V and 3 bases at J, with 15 bases between. The CDR3 has 13 residues. The germline gives CDR1 MNHEY, CDR2 SMNVEV (reference sequence).

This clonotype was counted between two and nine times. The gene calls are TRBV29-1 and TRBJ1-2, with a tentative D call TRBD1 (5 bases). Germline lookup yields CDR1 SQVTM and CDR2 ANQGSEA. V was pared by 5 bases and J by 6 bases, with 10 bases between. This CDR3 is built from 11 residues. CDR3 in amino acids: CSVTSQDGYTF. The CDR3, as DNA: TGCAGCGTTACGTCACAGGATGGCTACACCTTC.